The 26 T cell receptor beta chains below come from one sample, sequenced in a study of beta chain features in type 1 diabetes (dated by TCRdb to between 2018 and 2020). For these TCRs, the target antigens are not known. The library was obtained by the immunoSEQ multiplex PCR assay. The High Capacity cDNA Reverse Transcription Kit was used to reverse transcribe all of the isolated RNA, meaning that expressed TCRB transcripts were what got sequenced. The table was pulled from immuneACCESS by TCRdb, which kept in-frame rearrangements only. Such tables lose some clones; where checked, under half of the loss comes from unresolved V genes, and the rest has no known cause. The sample table lists 300,000 to 350,000 clones, roughly 8.8% of them with a count of one. The ten largest clones represent roughly 0.99% of the sample. General study outcomes and caveats: Type 1 diabetes patients showed a moderate but significant shortening of TCRB CDR3 length in all four CD4+ subsets.

The specimen was central memory CD4+ T cells from blood. The receptors derive from a man younger than 40 with type 1 diabetes.

The chain links TRBV5-1 to TRBJ2-3; weak D call: TRBD2 (7 bases). This CDR3 has 16 amino acids. From germline, CDR1 is SGHRS and CDR2 YFSETQ. V was shortened by 5 bases and J by 2 bases, with 18 bases between the two germline ends. This chain's CDR3 is CASRRQLGGATDTQYF. CDR3 DNA sequence: TGCGCCAGCAGGAGGCAGCTAGGGGGGGCCACAGATACGCAGTATTTT.

This clone appeared many times. The J gene is TRBJ1-1, the V gene TRBV10-1, with unresolved D. Germline V gene sequence: CDR1 WNHNN, CDR2 SYGVQD (reference sequence). V shed 3 bases and J shed 1 base, with 12 bases lying between them. This CDR3 has 15 residues. The CDR3 protein is CASSEVGIPNTEAFF. Here the CDR3 DNA reads TGCGCCAGCAGTGAAGTTGGGATTCCGAACACTGAAGCTTTCTTT.

The chain recombines TRBV7-9 with TRBJ2-2, with D possibly TRBD1 on 6 matching bases. Germline CDR1 SEHNR, CDR2 FQNEAQ (reference sequence). The CDR3 extends over 12 amino acids. V was cut by 5 bases and J by 6 bases, with 7 bases left in between. Written as DNA, the CDR3 is TGTGCCAGCAGCAGGGGGTCCGGGGAGCTGTTTTTT. It yields the protein CASSRGSGELFF. The entire variable domain, with the rest obtained from reference TRBV7-9 and TRBJ2-2, is as follows: DTGVSQNPRHKITKRGQNVTFRCDPISEHNRLYWYRQTLGQGPEFLTYFQNEAQLEKSRLLSDRFSAERPKGSFSTLEIQRTEQGDSAMYLCASSRGSGELFFGEGSRLTVL.

A word on this clone: Other DNA sequences in the same sample also yield this CDR3. V is TRBV7-2 and J is TRBJ2-1; TRBD1 is a possible D gene (5 bases). The V gene lost 0 bases and the J gene lost 6 bases, with 6 bases spanning the gap. From germline, CDR1 is SGHTA and CDR2 FQGNSA. The CDR3 runs to 13 residues. CDR3 nucleotide sequence: TGTGCCAGCAGCTTAGCTAGGGGCAATGAGCAGTTCTTC. Translated, it gives CASSLARGNEQFF.

This clone showed up just a few times. CDR3 in DNA: TGTGCCAGCAGCAGTAAGACAGGGGGGAACAATTCACCCCTCCACTTT. Protein product: CASSSKTGGNNSPLHF. The chain combines TRBV5-4 with TRBJ1-6; 9 positions agree with TRBD1. This CDR3 is built from 16 residues. The V and J ends lost 4 bases and 7 bases, in that order; junction bases with no gene match: 9. Germline V CDR1 and CDR2: SGHNT, YYREEE (reference sequence).

This clone was observed many times. The chain combines TRBV7-9 with TRBJ2-1, with D possibly being TRBD1 or TRBD2 (5 bases each). V lost 5 bases and J lost 6, with 17 bases in between. Germline-derived CDR1 and CDR2 are SEHNR and FQNEAQ (reference sequence). This CDR3 is built from 15 residues. DNA of the CDR3: TGTGCCAGCAGCCCTATGACTGGGGGAACCAATGAGCAGTTCTTC. Protein sequence: CASSPMTGGTNEQFF.

Only a few counts were recorded for this clone. CDR3 DNA sequence: TGCGCCAGCAGCCCAGGGCCGGGTACTGGCTACACCTTC. Protein product: CASSPGPGTGYTF. The V and J genes are TRBV4-3 and TRBJ1-2, with a weak D call TRBD1 (5 bases). The CDR3 sequence is 13 residues long. From germline, CDR1 is LGHNA and CDR2 YSLEER. Trimming removed 4 bases at V and 7 bases at J, with 13 bases between.

This clone was seen at least ten times. V and J are TRBV5-1 and TRBJ1-6; D perhaps matches TRBD1 (5 bases). Germline V lookup: CDR1 SGHRS, CDR2 YFSETQ. V was pared by 4 bases and J by 10 bases, with 18 bases between. This CDR3 has 15 residues. In DNA form, the CDR3 reads TGCGCCAGCAGCCTTCTTTGGGAGGGGAGCTCACCCCTCCACTTT. Residues: CASSLLWEGSSPLHF.

This clone was recorded a few times. The chain is built from TRBV30 and TRBJ1-4, with a possible D match to TRBD1 (6 bases). V lost 4 bases and J lost 8, with 17 bases in between. The CDR3 sequence is 14 residues long. Germline CDR1 and CDR2: GTSNPN and SVGIG (reference sequence). CDR3 amino acids: CAWKVRGNEEKLFF. CDR3 bases: TGTGCCTGGAAGGTCAGGGGAAATGAAGAAAAACTGTTTTTT.

The chain has TRBV27 and TRBJ2-1; 10 nucleotides match TRBD2. The ends lost 6 bases at V and 4 bases at J; junction bases unmatched: 9. Germline V gene lookup returns CDR1 MNHEY and CDR2 SMNVEV (reference sequence). The CDR3 is made up of 16 amino acids. Here the CDR3 reads CASSPPGSGGYNEQFF. The CDR3 DNA follows: TGTGCCAGCAGCCCCCCCGGTAGCGGGGGGTACAATGAGCAGTTCTTC.

This clone was observed a handful of times. This chain uses TRBV10-3 with TRBJ1-5; 12 nucleotides align to TRBD1. Germline V gives CDR1 ENHRY, CDR2 SYGVKD. The CDR3 runs 17 residues. V was pared by 6 bases and J by 1 base, with 7 bases of the junction left unmatched. The CDR3 is CAIRAGTGGTSNQPQHF. As DNA, the CDR3 is TGTGCCATCAGAGCCGGGACAGGGGGCACAAGCAATCAGCCCCAGCATTTT.

This clone was observed a few times. The gene calls are TRBV7-2 and TRBJ2-3; TRBD1 matches 7 bases. CDR1 and CDR2 from the germline V gene are SGHTA and FQGNSA. The CDR3 contains 16 residues. V gave up 1 base and J gave up 1 base; unmatched junction bases: 5. The CDR3 here is CASSLGIQGGTDTQYF. The DNA for the CDR3 is TGTGCCAGCAGCTTAGGAATTCAGGGGGGCACAGATACGCAGTATTTT.

This clone was picked up a small number of times. The chain uses TRBV7-2 and TRBJ2-5; tentative D call: TRBD1 (7 bases). CDR3 length equals 15 residues. The ends were cut back, 5 bases at V and 5 bases at J, with 18 bases in the middle. The germline V gene encodes CDR1 SGHTA and CDR2 FQGNSA. This CDR3 is CASSLRPGGKETQYF. CDR3 sequence (DNA): TGTGCCAGCAGCCTAAGGCCAGGGGGGAAGGAGACCCAGTACTTC.

In its sample, this clone was seen many times. The chain joins TRBV7-9 to TRBJ2-2, with 7 bases aligning to TRBD1. Germline CDR1 and CDR2: SEHNR and FQNEAQ (reference sequence). The V gene end was trimmed by 5 bases and the J gene end by 1 base; junction bases not matched to a gene: 4. CDR3 length: 15 residues. The CDR3 protein is CASSPNRGNTGELFF. The CDR3 coding sequence is TGTGCCAGCAGCCCAAACAGGGGGAACACCGGGGAGCTGTTTTTT.

V gene TRBV29-1 combines with J gene TRBJ1-5, with 7 bases identical to TRBD1. Germline CDR1 and CDR2: SQVTM and ANQGSEA. Losses at the gene ends were 7 bases for V and 6 bases for J; bases not matched to a gene: 9. The CDR3 contains 13 residues. CDR3: CSASQGESQPQHF. The CDR3 DNA reads TGCAGCGCGAGTCAGGGGGAAAGTCAGCCCCAGCATTTT.

There are a few counts of this clone. The rearrangement links TRBV5-4 to TRBJ1-2; D ambiguous. Trimming took off 3 bases at V and 8 bases at J, with 14 bases between the two ends. Germline lookup yields CDR1 SGHNT and CDR2 YYREEE (reference sequence). The CDR3 extends over 13 amino acids. The CDR3 spells CASSWRTRDGYTF. Written as DNA, the CDR3 is TGTGCCAGCAGCTGGAGGACCCGCGACGGCTACACCTTC.

This clone was recorded many times. This chain uses TRBV27 with TRBJ1-2; 9 bases align to TRBD1. This CDR3 has 14 residues. V shed 4 bases and J 4 bases; nucleotides not matched to a gene: 4. Germline CDR1 is MNHEY and CDR2 is SMNVEV (reference sequence). The CDR3 loop is CASSWDRASYGYTF. The CDR3 DNA reads as TGTGCCAGCAGTTGGGACAGGGCCAGCTATGGCTACACCTTC.

The chain joins TRBV30 to TRBJ2-7; TRBD1 matches 9 bases. The germline V gene encodes CDR1 GTSNPN and CDR2 SVGIG (reference sequence). The CDR3 consists of 14 residues. Trimming at V came to 3 bases and at J to 5 bases, leaving 8 bases not matched to a gene. DNA for the CDR3: TGTGCCTGGAGGGCCGGGACAGGGTACCACGAGCAGTACTTC. It yields the protein CAWRAGTGYHEQYF.

CDR3 region: CASSLGTNTDTQYF. DNA for the CDR3: TGTGCCAGCAGCTTGGGGACCAACACAGATACGCAGTATTTT. The chain couples TRBV5-4 to TRBJ2-3; D not certain. Germline CDR1 is SGHNT and CDR2 is YYREEE (reference sequence). V was shortened by 0 bases and J by 2 bases, with 7 bases between the two germline ends. The CDR3 covers 14 residues.

The V call is TRBV14, the J call TRBJ2-5; D might be TRBD1 (7 bases). V was cut by 3 bases and J by 5 bases, with 10 bases left in between. The CDR3 is made up of 13 amino acids. CDR1 and CDR2 (germline): SGHDN, FVKESK. CDR3 in DNA: TGTGCCAGCAGCCAGGCAGGGGGGGAGACCCAGTACTTC. Protein: CASSQAGGETQYF.

Many counts were recorded for this clone. This chain connects TRBV10-3 to TRBJ2-3; perhaps TRBD2 as D (6 bases). The V and J ends lost 8 bases and 0 bases respectively, with 6 bases between them. The CDR3 has 12 residues. CDR1 and CDR2 from the germline V gene are ENHRY and SYGVKD. This CDR3 reads CAIGTSTDTQYF. The CDR3 bases are TGTGCCATCGGGACTAGCACAGATACGCAGTATTTT.

The chain uses TRBV27 and TRBJ2-3; D gene unclear. The CDR3 runs to 15 residues. V was clipped by 3 bases and J by 4 bases, with 14 bases between them. Germline CDR1 and CDR2: MNHEY and SMNVEV (reference sequence). CDR3 residues: CASSFRASHADTQYF. CDR3 nucleotide sequence: TGTGCCAGCAGTTTTCGGGCCTCACATGCAGATACGCAGTATTTT.

Only a few counts were recorded for this clone. The chain combines TRBV11-2 with TRBJ2-5, with 7 bases fitting TRBD1. With 4 bases clipped from V and 1 base from J, the junction kept 9 bases outside the gene matches. Germline V gene sequence: CDR1 SGHAT, CDR2 FQNNGV. This CDR3 is built from 16 residues. CDR3 region: CASSYSTGFGQETQYF. DNA of the CDR3: TGTGCCAGCAGCTATTCGACAGGGTTTGGCCAAGAGACCCAGTACTTC.

This clone has only a few counts. The chain uses TRBV5-6 and TRBJ2-3; D unresolved. V shed 5 bases and J shed 6 bases, with 10 bases lying between them. Germline V gives CDR1 SGHDT, CDR2 YYEEEE. CDR3 length: 12 residues. The CDR3 coding sequence is TGTGCCAGCAGTTCCGACCCGGATACGCAGTATTTT. Translation: CASSSDPDTQYF.

This clone was picked up a small number of times. The chain couples TRBV4-3 to TRBJ2-3; D perhaps matches TRBD1 (6 bases). The CDR3 sequence is 15 residues long. Trimming removed 2 bases from V and 4 bases from J, with 13 bases in between. Germline V CDR1 and CDR2: LGHNA, YSLEER. The CDR3 sequence: CASSQTTGWADTQYF. In DNA, the CDR3 is TGCGCCAGCAGCCAAACAACAGGGTGGGCAGATACGCAGTATTTT.

The chain is built from TRBV7-8 and TRBJ2-4; 7 nucleotides align to TRBD1. Germline values: CDR1 SGHVS, CDR2 FQNEAQ. With V trimmed by 5 bases and J by 8 bases, 6 bases remained unmatched. The CDR3 runs 13 residues. CDR3 in DNA: TGTGCCAGCAGCCTCCGACAGGGCGACATTCAGTACTTC. Amino acid sequence: CASSLRQGDIQYF.